This T cell receptor (beta chain) came from a study of pediatric ulcerative colitis. Sequencing used immunoSEQ multiplex PCR; TCRdb keeps in-frame clones, though not all of them. The sample has roughly 10,000 clones, 88% seen once. Study-level findings and limits: Compared with controls, ulcerative colitis showed greater blood-rectum clone sharing. In rectum, acute severe colitis had expanded clones and less diversity. A couple of rectal clonotypes were found only in ulcerative colitis patients, all of them.

With V trimmed by 6 bases and J by 6 bases, 12 bases remained unmatched. This CDR3 is built from 17 residues. The V gene's germline CDR1 is SGHAT and CDR2 FQNNGV. This clone has a single count. The antigen is undetermined. The chain carries TRBV11-2 and TRBJ2-1, with TRBD2 identical over 12 bases. The sequencing input was blood. This TCR came from a girl aged 10 to 17 with moderate ulcerative colitis. CDR3 DNA sequence: TGTGCCAGCAGTACTCTAGCGGGGGGGCCTCAGGCCAATGAGCAGTTCTTC. It encodes CASSTLAGGPQANEQFF.